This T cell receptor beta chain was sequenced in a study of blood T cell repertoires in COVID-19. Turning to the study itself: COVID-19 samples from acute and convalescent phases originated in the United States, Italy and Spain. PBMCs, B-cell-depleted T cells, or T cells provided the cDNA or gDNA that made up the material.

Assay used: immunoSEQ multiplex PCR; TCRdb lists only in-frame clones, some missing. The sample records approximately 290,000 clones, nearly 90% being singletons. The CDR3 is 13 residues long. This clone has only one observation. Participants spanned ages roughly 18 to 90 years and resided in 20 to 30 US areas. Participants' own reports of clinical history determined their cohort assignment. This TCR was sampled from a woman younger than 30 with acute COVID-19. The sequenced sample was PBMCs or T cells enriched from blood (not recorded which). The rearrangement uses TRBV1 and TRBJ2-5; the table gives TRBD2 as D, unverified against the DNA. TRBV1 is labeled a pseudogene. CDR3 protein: CTSTPGGPETQYF. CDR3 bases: TGCACCAGCACTCCGGGAGGTCCGGAGACCCAGTACTTC.